The 32 T cell receptor beta chains below come from one sample, sequenced in a study of T cell responses to AZD1222 COVID-19 vaccine. Only in-frame clones appear in the TCRdb table, and some are missing; sequencing was by immunoSEQ multiplex PCR. The table records under 80,000 clones, approximately 89% of them present only once. Sample: peripheral blood, taken on day 0 of AZD1222 vaccination. Receptors were obtained from an adult in good health.

This chain links TRBV18 with TRBJ2-6, with TRBD1 matching 11 bases. V shed 6 bases and J 0 bases; nucleotides not matched to a gene: 10. This CDR3 contains 19 residues. Germline V gene sequence: CDR1 KGHSH, CDR2 LQKENI. As DNA, the CDR3 is TGTGCCAGCTCCCCTTTTACCGGGACAGGGGGCTCTGGGGCCAACGTCCTGACTTTC. Translation gives CASSPFTGTGGSGANVLTF.

The V call is TRBV7-2, the J call TRBJ2-7; D not certain. This CDR3 is built from 13 residues. CDR1 and CDR2 (germline): SGHTA, FQGNSA. V shed 3 bases and J shed 0 bases, with 6 bases lying between them. CDR3 in amino acids: CASSFPYSYEQYF. CDR3 coding DNA: TGTGCCAGCAGCTTTCCCTACTCCTACGAGCAGTACTTC.

The rearrangement joins TRBV2 to TRBJ1-5, with a tentative D call TRBD1 (5 bases). Germline V gene lookup returns CDR1 SNHLY and CDR2 FYNNEI. Trimming removed 2 bases at V and 6 bases at J, with 17 bases between. The CDR3 totals 16 residues. The CDR3 DNA sequence: TGTGCCAGCAGTGAACCGGGGGGGATTGAAGGTCAGCCCCAGCATTTT. Encoded protein: CASSEPGGIEGQPQHF.

This rearrangement joins TRBV7-9 to TRBJ2-7; D ambiguous. The CDR3 spans 17 residues. The germline V and J ends were trimmed by 6 bases and 0 bases, with 21 bases remaining between them. Germline-derived CDR1 and CDR2 are SEHNR and FQNEAQ (reference sequence). The CDR3 nucleotides are TGTGCCAGCAGTCAAGGTGGAGTTACGACGGACTCCTACGAGCAGTACTTC. It yields the protein CASSQGGVTTDSYEQYF.

The genes are TRBV30 and TRBJ1-6; D is undetermined. The CDR3 length is 11 residues. V was shortened by 1 base and J by 17 bases, with 12 bases between the two germline ends. Germline loops: CDR1 GTSNPN, CDR2 SVGIG (reference sequence). Here the CDR3 reads CAWSEGPFFHF. The DNA for the CDR3 is TGTGCCTGGAGTGAAGGACCATTCTTCCACTTT.

The chain uses TRBV19 and TRBJ2-7, with 9 bases aligning to TRBD1. The CDR3 has 17 residues. The V segment lost 1 base and the J segment 5 bases; nucleotides outside the gene matches: 12. Germline CDR1 reads LNHDA; CDR2 reads SQIVND (reference sequence). The CDR3 sequence is CASSIGLPGQGVNEQYF. The DNA of the CDR3 is TGTGCCAGTAGTATAGGTCTCCCGGGACAGGGAGTCAACGAGCAGTACTTC.

The chain has TRBV7-9 and TRBJ1-5; D might be TRBD1 (5 bases). The CDR3 consists of 13 residues. Germline lookup yields CDR1 SEHNR and CDR2 FQNEAQ (reference sequence). Between the trimmed V and J ends, which lost 1 base and 7 bases, there was a span of 8 bases. The CDR3 spells CASSLGRDQPQHF. In DNA form, the CDR3 reads TGTGCCAGCAGCTTAGGCAGGGACCAGCCCCAGCATTTT.

V usage is TRBV2 and J usage is TRBJ2-7, with 12 positions matching TRBD1. Per the germline V gene, CDR1 is SNHLY and CDR2 is FYNNEI. Trimming took 6 bases from V and 6 from J; bases not matched to a gene: 6. The CDR3 is made up of 14 amino acids. CDR3 bases: TGTGCCAGCAGACCTCCGGGACAGGGGGCCGAGCAGTACTTC. Amino acid sequence: CASRPPGQGAEQYF. The full variable domain, completed using reference TRBV2 and TRBJ2-7, is EPEVTQTPSHQVTQMGQEVILRCVPISNHLYFYWYRQILGQKVEFLVSFYNNEISEKSEIFDDQFSVERPDGSNFTLKIRSTKLEDSAMYFCASRPPGQGAEQYFGPGTRLTVT.

This clone was detected once. The chain couples TRBV3-1 (or the pseudogene TRBV3-2) to TRBJ1-2; D gene ambiguous. In germline, CDR1 is LGHDT, CDR2 YNNKEL (reference sequence). The length of the CDR3 is 14 residues. V lost 2 bases to trimming and J lost 4 bases, with 11 bases between them. The CDR3 loop is CASSQRSQAYGYTF. The CDR3 nucleotides read TGTGCCAGCAGCCAAAGGAGTCAGGCCTATGGCTACACCTTC.

In the case of this clone: The junction does not match germline at one end; this may be a read error. The J gene is TRBJ2-7, the V gene TRBV5-1; the D is unclear. The CDR3 sequence is 15 residues long. The germline V gene encodes CDR1 SGHRS and CDR2 YFSETQ. Here the CDR3 DNA reads TGCGCCAGCACCCTACAGACGGACCCCTCCGACGAGCAGTACTTC. It codes for CASTLQTDPSDEQYF.

The chain uses TRBV28 and TRBJ1-1; D is perhaps TRBD1 (6 bases). The CDR3 runs to 14 residues. Trimming shortened V by 5 bases and J by 5 bases, and 15 bases separated the two germline ends. Germline V lookup: CDR1 MDHEN, CDR2 SYDVKM. This chain's CDR3 is CASSIRQVRTEAFF. The CDR3 coding sequence is TGTGCCAGCAGTATTCGACAGGTCCGGACTGAAGCTTTCTTT.

The rearrangement links TRBV5-4 to TRBJ1-5, with D possibly matching TRBD1 (6 bases). This CDR3 has 16 residues. Germline CDR1 reads SGHNT; CDR2 reads YYREEE (reference sequence). Trimming left V 4 bases short and J 4 bases short, with 18 bases between. The CDR3 spells CASSAGGGLRNQPQHF. Written as DNA, the CDR3 is TGTGCCAGCAGCGCCGGGGGGGGGCTTCGGAATCAGCCCCAGCATTTT.

This clone has only one observation. The chain uses TRBV3-1 (or the pseudogene TRBV3-2) and TRBJ1-5; D is possibly TRBD1 (5 bases). V shed 1 base and J shed 4 bases, with 11 bases lying between them. In germline, CDR1 is LGHDT, CDR2 YNNKEL (reference sequence). This CDR3 has 15 residues. The CDR3 spells CASSQGIDRNQPQHF. DNA of the CDR3: TGTGCCAGCAGCCAAGGTATAGACAGAAATCAGCCCCAGCATTTT.

This rearrangement joins TRBV11-3 to TRBJ2-1, with 9 nucleotides matching TRBD2. V dropped 5 bases and J dropped 4; count of bases not matched to a gene: 9. Germline V gene sequence: CDR1 SGHNT, CDR2 YENEEA. The CDR3 covers 16 residues. CDR3 protein: CASSLGGLARYNEQFF. CDR3 coding DNA: TGTGCCAGCAGCCTCGGCGGACTAGCGAGGTACAATGAGCAGTTCTTC.

This clone has just one count. The J gene is TRBJ1-3, the V gene TRBV7-4; weak D call: TRBD1 (6 bases). This CDR3 has 16 residues. V was cut by 5 bases and J by 4 bases, with 18 bases left in between. Germline loops: CDR1 SGHVT, CDR2 SQSDAQ. CDR3: CASSLRYGGGGNTIYF. CDR3 nucleotides: TGTGCCAGCAGCCTTCGGTACGGGGGCGGGGGAAACACCATATATTTT.

The chain recombines TRBV27 with TRBJ2-7; 10 bases agree with TRBD2. Per germline, CDR1 MNHEY and CDR2 SMNVEV (reference sequence). The ends lost 5 bases at V and 2 bases at J; junction bases unmatched: 3. CDR3 size: 14 residues. The CDR3: CASSLTSGAYEQYF. The CDR3 region has the DNA TGTGCCAGCAGTCTTACTAGCGGGGCCTACGAGCAGTACTTC.

The chain joins TRBV27 to TRBJ1-1, with a weak D call TRBD1 (6 bases). The CDR3 extends over 16 amino acids. Trimming took off 5 bases at V and 1 base at J, with 17 bases between the two ends. Germline CDR1 MNHEY, CDR2 SMNVEV (reference sequence). The CDR3 nucleotides read TGTGCCAGCAGTCGAACTCTACAGGGTGGGAACACTGAAGCTTTCTTT. Encoded protein: CASSRTLQGGNTEAFF.

The J gene is TRBJ1-1, the V gene TRBV6-5; possible D gene TRBD1, 5 bases. Germline lookup yields CDR1 MNHEY and CDR2 SVGAGI. This CDR3 has 14 amino acids. Trimming left V 2 bases short and J 4 bases short, with 11 bases between. The CDR3 DNA follows: TGTGCCAGCAGTTACCGGACCGGGGGCACTGAAGCTTTCTTT. Its protein product is CASSYRTGGTEAFF.

The rearrangement links TRBV18 to TRBJ1-1, with unresolved D. V gave up 7 bases and J gave up 0 bases, with 15 bases separating them. The CDR3 is 15 amino acids. The V gene's germline CDR1 is KGHSH and CDR2 LQKENI. CDR3 in amino acids: CASLEWVTLNTEAFF. The CDR3 DNA follows: TGTGCCAGCTTGGAATGGGTCACACTGAACACTGAAGCTTTCTTT. The full variable domain, in which reference TRBV18 and TRBJ1-1 provide the parts outside the CDR3, is NAGVMQNPRHLVRRRGQEARLRCSPMKGHSHVYWYRQLPEEGLKFMVYLQKENIIDESGMPKERFSAEFPKEGPSILRIQQVVRGDSAAYFCASLEWVTLNTEAFFGQGTRLTVV.

The gene calls are TRBV7-9 and TRBJ1-2; D may be TRBD1 (5 bases). V lost 1 base to trimming and J lost 0 bases, with 12 bases between them. CDR3 length: 16 amino acids. Germline CDR1 is SEHNR and CDR2 is FQNEAQ (reference sequence). The CDR3 spells CASSLGDGDANYGYTF. The CDR3, as DNA: TGTGCCAGCAGCTTAGGGGACGGTGATGCTAACTATGGCTACACCTTC.

The J gene is TRBJ2-1, the V gene TRBV7-2; 10 positions match TRBD2. CDR1 and CDR2 (germline): SGHTA, FQGNSA. V shed 0 bases, J shed 10 bases, and the junction held 9 bases outside the gene matches. The CDR3 contains 16 residues. CDR3 nucleotide sequence: TGTGCCAGCAGCTTAGCGTCATCTAGCGGGAGATCGGAGCAGTTCTTC. Its protein product is CASSLASSSGRSEQFF.

V and J are TRBV4-2 and TRBJ2-7; 7 positions agree with TRBD2. Losses at the gene ends were 2 bases for V and 2 bases for J; bases not matched to a gene: 6. The CDR3 runs 15 residues. Per germline, CDR1 LGHNA and CDR2 YNFKEQ. DNA of the CDR3: TGTGCCAGCAGCCAATCCGGGACTAAACCCTACGAGCAGTACTTC. It specifies CASSQSGTKPYEQYF.

The chain is built from TRBV6-1 and TRBJ2-3, with no clear D. V was pared by 0 bases and J by 4 bases, with 8 bases between. The CDR3 spans 14 residues. CDR1 is MNHNS, CDR2 SASEGT, per germline. This CDR3 reads CASSEAPEPDTQYF. CDR3 in DNA: TGTGCCAGCAGTGAAGCGCCAGAGCCAGATACGCAGTATTTT.

The V and J genes are TRBV18 and TRBJ2-5, with TRBD1 matching 8 bases. This CDR3 has 16 residues. The V segment lost 3 bases and the J segment 4 bases; nucleotides outside the gene matches: 10. From germline, CDR1 is KGHSH and CDR2 LQKENI. CDR3 DNA: TGTGCCAGCTCACCTCCGGACAGGGTTTCAGGAGAGACCCAGTACTTC. It specifies CASSPPDRVSGETQYF.

The chain couples TRBV3-1 (or the pseudogene TRBV3-2) to TRBJ1-5, with 7 bases identical to TRBD1. V gave up 3 bases and J gave up 4 bases; unmatched junction bases: 3. CDR3 length: 14 amino acids. The germline CDR1 and CDR2 sequences are LGHDT and YNNKEL (reference sequence). Here the CDR3 reads CASSQGTVNQPQHF. CDR3 nucleotide sequence: TGTGCCAGCAGCCAGGGGACAGTTAATCAGCCCCAGCATTTT.

The V and J genes are TRBV20-1 and TRBJ1-1, with TRBD1 as a possible D gene (5 bases). The CDR3 totals 13 residues. Trimming cost V 3 bases and J 4 bases, with 12 bases left between them. The germline V gene has CDR1 DFQATT and CDR2 SNEGSKA (reference sequence). The CDR3 region is CSASRDGSTEAFF. The CDR3 DNA follows: TGCAGTGCTAGTCGGGACGGGAGCACTGAAGCTTTCTTT.

The genes are TRBV5-1 and TRBJ1-6; D perhaps matches TRBD1 (6 bases). Trimming left V 5 bases short and J 2 bases short, with 29 bases between. From germline, CDR1 is SGHRS and CDR2 YFSETQ. This CDR3 region has 21 residues. CDR3 coding DNA: TGCGCCAGCAGAAGGTCCGGGACAAGGGTCCAAGGAGAGGCCTATAATTCACCCCTCCACTTT. This gives the protein CASRRSGTRVQGEAYNSPLHF.

This clone was picked up a small number of times. The rearrangement joins TRBV6-1 to TRBJ2-2; possibly TRBD1 or TRBD2 for D (5 bases each). Per germline, CDR1 MNHNS and CDR2 SASEGT. The CDR3 contains 16 residues. Trimming left V 2 bases short and J 6 bases short, with 16 bases between. This chain's CDR3 is CASSERSGRLAGELFF. CDR3 DNA: TGTGCCAGCAGTGAACGATCAGGGAGATTGGCCGGGGAGCTGTTTTTT.

The chain joins TRBV7-3 to TRBJ2-5; 7 nucleotides match TRBD1. Trimming removed 2 bases from V and 2 bases from J; junction bases left unmatched: 5. Germline assignment: CDR1 SGHTA and CDR2 FQGTGA. The CDR3 has 15 amino acids. The CDR3 DNA reads TGTGCCAGCAGCTTAGGGACGGACAGGCAAGAGACCCAGTACTTC. Residues: CASSLGTDRQETQYF.

The chain links TRBV30 to TRBJ1-5; 9 bases are shared with TRBD1. From germline, CDR1 is GTSNPN and CDR2 SVGIG (reference sequence). V gave up 0 bases and J gave up 4 bases; unmatched junction bases: 7. The CDR3 contains 16 residues. DNA for the CDR3: TGTGCCTGGAGTGTAGGGGACAGGGCGAATAATCAGCCCCAGCATTTT. As protein: CAWSVGDRANNQPQHF.

This chain joins TRBV7-9 and TRBJ2-7; no firm D call. The V end lost 0 bases, the J end lost 6 bases, and 6 bases lay between the germline ends. CDR3 length: 12 residues. CDR1 and CDR2 from the germline V gene are SEHNR and FQNEAQ (reference sequence). This chain's CDR3 is CASSLARSEQYF. CDR3 sequence (DNA): TGTGCCAGCAGCTTAGCGCGGAGCGAGCAGTACTTC.

This rearrangement joins TRBV30 to TRBJ1-3; D perhaps matches TRBD1 (5 bases). Trimming cost V 4 bases and J 0 bases, with 13 bases left between them. The CDR3 is 15 residues long. The germline CDR1 and CDR2 sequences are GTSNPN and SVGIG (reference sequence). CDR3 protein: CAWNGKGLSGNTIYF. CDR3 DNA sequence: TGTGCCTGGAATGGGAAGGGGCTCTCTGGAAACACCATATATTTT.